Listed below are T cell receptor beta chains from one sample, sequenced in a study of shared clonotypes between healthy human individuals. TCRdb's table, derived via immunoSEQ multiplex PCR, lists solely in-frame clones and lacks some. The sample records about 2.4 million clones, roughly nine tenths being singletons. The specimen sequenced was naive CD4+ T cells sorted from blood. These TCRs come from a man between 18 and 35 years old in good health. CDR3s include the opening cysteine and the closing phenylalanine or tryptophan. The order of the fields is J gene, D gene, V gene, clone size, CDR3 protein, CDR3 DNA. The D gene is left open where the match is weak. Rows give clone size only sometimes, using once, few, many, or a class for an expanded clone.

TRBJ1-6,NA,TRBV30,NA,CAWSQGARNSPLHF,TGTGCCTGGAGTCAGGGCGCGAGAAATTCACCCCTCCACTTT
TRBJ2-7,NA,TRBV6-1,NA,CASSDEGGSSYEQYF,TGTGCCAGCAGTGACGAGGGGGGGAGTTCCTACGAGCAGTACTTC
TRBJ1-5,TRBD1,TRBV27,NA,CASSRSAGTGIYSNQPQHF,TGTGCCAGCAGCCGTTCAGCGGGGACAGGTATTTATAGCAATCAGCCCCAGCATTTT
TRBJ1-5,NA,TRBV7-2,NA,CASSLAGRLSNQPQHF,TGTGCCAGCAGCTTAGCGGGTAGGCTTAGCAATCAGCCCCAGCATTTT
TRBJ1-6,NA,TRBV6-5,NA,CASSRGGMGSPLHF,TGTGCCAGCAGTCGGGGGGGAATGGGTTCACCCCTCCACTTT
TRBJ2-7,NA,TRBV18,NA,CASSPLGAYEQYF,TGTGCCAGCTCACCCCTGGGGGCCTACGAGCAGTACTTC
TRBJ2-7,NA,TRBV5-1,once,CASREGRSLSQGDEQYF,TGCGCCAGCCGGGAGGGTCGTTCTTTGTCGCAGGGGGACGAGCAGTACTTC
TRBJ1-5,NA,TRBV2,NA,CASSEVGSNQPQHF,TGTGCCAGCAGTGAAGTCGGTAGCAATCAGCCCCAGCATTTT
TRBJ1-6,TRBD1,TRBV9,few,CASSNTGQNNSPLHF,TGTGCCAGCAGCAACACGGGACAGAATAATTCACCCCTCCACTTT
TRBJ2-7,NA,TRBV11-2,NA,CASSPTQGVGYEQYF,TGTGCCAGCAGCCCAACCCAAGGGGTCGGCTACGAGCAGTACTTC
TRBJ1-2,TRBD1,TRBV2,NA,CASRPGTGVGYTF,TGTGCCAGCAGGCCCGGCACAGGGGTTGGCTACACCTTC
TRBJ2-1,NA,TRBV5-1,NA,CASSLTLSSYNEQFF,TGCGCCAGCAGCTTGACTCTGAGCTCCTACAATGAGCAGTTCTTC
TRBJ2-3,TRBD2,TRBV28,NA,CASKLAGGLADTQYF,TGTGCCAGCAAACTAGCGGGGGGACTCGCAGATACGCAGTATTTT
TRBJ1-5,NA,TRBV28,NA,CATTTGTYNQPQHF,TGTGCCACCACGACCGGGACATATAATCAGCCCCAGCATTTT
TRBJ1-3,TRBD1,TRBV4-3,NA,CASSQAGQVNTIYF,TGCGCCAGCAGCCAAGCCGGACAGGTGAACACCATATATTTT
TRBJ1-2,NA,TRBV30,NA,CAWPSYRAVHGYTF,TGTGCCTGGCCGAGTTACAGGGCGGTCCATGGCTACACCTTC
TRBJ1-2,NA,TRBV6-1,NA,CASSLAGPAVYGYTF,TGTGCCAGCAGCCTCGCCGGGCCAGCGGTCTATGGCTACACCTTC
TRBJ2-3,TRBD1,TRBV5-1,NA,CASSLGQGVQYF,TGCGCCAGCAGCTTGGGACAGGGTGTGCAGTATTTT
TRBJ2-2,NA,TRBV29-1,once,CSYRTDINTGELFF,TGCAGCTATAGGACAGATATCAACACCGGGGAGCTGTTTTTT
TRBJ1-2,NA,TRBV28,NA,CASSFHNYGYTF,TGTGCCAGCAGTTTCCATAACTATGGCTACACCTTC
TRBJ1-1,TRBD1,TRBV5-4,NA,CASNSGGDRKLNTEAFF,TGTGCCAGCAACTCGGGGGGGGACAGAAAACTCAACACTGAAGCTTTCTTT
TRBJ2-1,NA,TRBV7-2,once,CASSLESSYNEQFF,TGTGCCAGCAGCTTAGAGAGCTCCTACAATGAGCAGTTCTTC
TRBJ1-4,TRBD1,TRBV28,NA,CASSPGTGYGPYEKLFF,TGTGCCAGCAGTCCCGGGACAGGGTACGGGCCGTATGAAAAACTGTTTTTT
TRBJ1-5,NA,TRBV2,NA,CASRVDSNQPQHF,TGTGCCAGCAGGGTTGATAGCAATCAGCCCCAGCATTTT
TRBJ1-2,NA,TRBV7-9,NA,CASSATGLVGGYTF,TGTGCCAGCAGCGCAACAGGGTTAGTAGGTGGCTACACCTTC
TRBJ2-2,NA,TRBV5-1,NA,CASSLPGPNTGELFF,TGCGCCAGCAGCTTGCCGGGACCTAACACCGGGGAGCTGTTTTTT
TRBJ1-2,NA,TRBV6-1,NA,CASSEGGWGAGYTF,TGTGCCAGCAGTGAAGGAGGTTGGGGCGCTGGCTACACCTTC
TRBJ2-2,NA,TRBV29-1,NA,CSVSLILNTGELFF,TGCAGCGTTTCCCTAATACTGAACACCGGGGAGCTGTTTTTT
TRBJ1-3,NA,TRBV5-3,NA,CARMRISGNTIYF,TGTGCCAGAATGCGGATCTCTGGAAACACCATATATTTT
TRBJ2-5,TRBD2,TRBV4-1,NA,CASSPSGGEETQYF,TGCGCCAGCAGCCCGTCCGGGGGGGAGGAGACCCAGTACTTC
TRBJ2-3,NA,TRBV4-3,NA,CASSQAGFGTDTQYF,TGCGCCAGCAGCCAAGCGGGATTCGGCACAGATACGCAGTATTTT
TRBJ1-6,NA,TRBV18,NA,CASSPQKSSYNSPLHF,TGTGCCAGCTCACCACAGAAAAGCTCCTATAATTCACCCCTCCACTTT
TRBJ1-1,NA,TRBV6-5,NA,CASNRDPTGTEAFF,TGTGCCAGCAACAGAGACCCAACGGGGACTGAAGCTTTCTTT
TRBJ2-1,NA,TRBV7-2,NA,CASSPGIGHEQFF,TGTGCCAGCAGCCCCGGGATAGGCCATGAGCAGTTCTTC
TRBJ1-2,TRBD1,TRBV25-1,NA,CASSGMPGQGALGYTF,TGTGCCAGCAGTGGGATGCCGGGACAGGGGGCCTTGGGCTACACCTTC
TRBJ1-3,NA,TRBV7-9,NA,CASIDNEGVGNTIYF,TGTGCCAGCATCGATAATGAAGGGGTGGGAAACACCATATATTTT
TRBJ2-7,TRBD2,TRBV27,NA,CASSGPSTSGFLYEQYF,TGTGCCAGCAGTGGACCCTCGACTAGCGGGTTCCTCTACGAGCAGTACTTC
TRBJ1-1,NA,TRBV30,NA,CALTDVGTEAFF,TGTGCCCTGACGGATGTTGGGACTGAAGCTTTCTTT
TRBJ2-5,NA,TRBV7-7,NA,CASSLSLQETQYF,TGTGCTAGCAGCTTGTCCCTCCAAGAGACCCAGTACTTC
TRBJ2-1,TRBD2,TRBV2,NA,CASSEQGGFTGEQFF,TGTGCCAGCAGTGAACAGGGAGGGTTTACAGGTGAGCAGTTCTTC